This T cell receptor beta chain was sequenced in a study of OX40 agonist ivuxolimab in advanced cancers. Assay: immunoSEQ multiplex PCR; the TCRdb copy retains only in-frame clones and omits some. Of some 66,000 clones detected, approximately 89% appear once; the ten largest clones hold just over 0.55%. Looked up from germline, CDR1 is MDHEN and CDR2 is SYDVKM. This CDR3 is built from 15 residues. The trim removed 6 bases at V and 7 bases at J, leaving 10 bases unmatched. The count of this clone is one. The source is an adult with an advanced solid tumor such as melanoma, head and neck, liver or kidney cancer. Sample: CD4+ or CD8+ T cells sorted from blood, taken in a trial of the OX40 agonist ivuxolimab. V and J are TRBV28 and TRBJ1-4; 8 nucleotides match TRBD1. For the CDR3, the DNA is TGTGCCAGCAGCCGCGGGGGACAGGAGGGTGAAAAACTGTTTTTT. It is translated as CASSRGGQEGEKLFF.